The 12 T cell receptor beta chains given below trace back to one sample, sequenced in a study of OX40 agonist ivuxolimab in advanced cancers. Only in-frame clones appear in the TCRdb table, and some are missing; sequencing was by immunoSEQ multiplex PCR. The data show more than 60,000 clones, over 85% seen once. The sample in question was CD4+ or CD8+ T cells sorted from blood, obtained in a trial of the OX40 agonist ivuxolimab. These receptors originate from an adult with an advanced solid tumor such as melanoma, head and neck, liver or kidney cancer.

The chain has TRBV5-1 and TRBJ2-7, with no clear D. Trimming left V 5 bases short and J 4 bases short, with 13 bases between. Germline lookup yields CDR1 SGHRS and CDR2 YFSETQ. The CDR3 is 13 residues long. As DNA, the CDR3 is TGCGCCAGCAGTTTACTGGGCCCATACGAGCAGTACTTC. Encoded protein: CASSLLGPYEQYF.

The chain recombines TRBV30 with TRBJ2-7; TRBD2 might be the D (6 bases). Germline CDR1 and CDR2: GTSNPN and SVGIG (reference sequence). The CDR3 is 14 amino acids. V was trimmed by 8 bases and J by 0 bases, leaving 17 bases between them. Written as DNA, the CDR3 is TGTGCCGTCGATACGGGGGACCTCTCCTACGAGCAGTACTTC. Its protein product is CAVDTGDLSYEQYF.

The rearrangement joins TRBV27 to TRBJ2-2; TRBD2 is a possible D gene (6 bases). Germline-derived CDR1 and CDR2 are MNHEY and SMNVEV (reference sequence). The CDR3 sequence is 16 residues long. Between the trimmed V and J ends, which lost 7 bases and 1 base, there was a span of 16 bases. CDR3 sequence reads: CASTRRTGLNTGELFF. CDR3 DNA sequence: TGTGCCAGCACCCGGAGGACGGGACTGAACACCGGGGAGCTGTTTTTT.

V gene TRBV6-1 combines with J gene TRBJ1-4, with a tentative D call TRBD1 (5 bases). The CDR3 is 16 residues long. V was pared by 0 bases and J by 4 bases, with 12 bases between. CDR1 is MNHNS and CDR2 is SASEGT in the germline V gene. The DNA of the CDR3 is TGTGCCAGCAGTGAAGCATCCGGCAGGGTTAATGAAAAACTGTTTTTT. Its protein product is CASSEASGRVNEKLFF.

V and J are TRBV2 and TRBJ2-1; D perhaps matches TRBD1 (6 bases). Trimming left V 2 bases short and J 4 bases short, with 9 bases between. Germline CDR1 is SNHLY and CDR2 is FYNNEI. The CDR3 totals 14 residues. CDR3 bases: TGTGCCAGCAGTGAAAGTGGACAGTACAATGAGCAGTTCTTC. Translated: CASSESGQYNEQFF.

The chain recombines TRBV27 with TRBJ1-3, with D hard to call. Germline V gives CDR1 MNHEY, CDR2 SMNVEV (reference sequence). The ends were cut back, 1 base at V and 0 bases at J, with 13 bases in the middle. The CDR3 runs 17 residues. CDR3 residues: CASSLLGQQLSGNTIYF. CDR3 sequence (DNA): TGTGCCAGCAGTTTATTGGGTCAGCAGCTCTCTGGAAACACCATATATTTT.

This clone has just one count. This chain connects TRBV28 to TRBJ1-4, with a possible D match to TRBD1 (5 bases). This CDR3 has 14 amino acids. The ends were cut back, 6 bases at V and 3 bases at J, with 11 bases in the middle. Per germline, CDR1 MDHEN and CDR2 SYDVKM. This chain's CDR3 is CASRLGVSNEKLFF. CDR3 sequence (DNA): TGTGCCAGCAGGTTAGGGGTATCTAATGAAAAACTGTTTTTT.

CDR3 in amino acids: CAISESGQVTSYEQYF. The CDR3 coding sequence is TGTGCCATCAGTGAGTCAGGACAGGTAACTTCCTACGAGCAGTACTTC. V gene TRBV10-3 combines with J gene TRBJ2-7, with 7 bases identical to TRBD1. CDR3 length: 16 residues. J was trimmed by 1 base and V by 0 bases; bases with no gene match: 6. Germline V CDR1 and CDR2: ENHRY, SYGVKD.

The chain combines TRBV15 with TRBJ2-7, with TRBD1 matching 8 bases. V gave up 2 bases and J gave up 4 bases; unmatched junction bases: 1. The CDR3 is 13 residues long. Germline assignment: CDR1 LNHNV and CDR2 YYDKDF (reference sequence). This CDR3 reads CATSRTGGYEQYF. The CDR3 DNA reads as TGTGCCACCAGCAGAACAGGGGGGTACGAGCAGTACTTC.

The rearrangement links TRBV4-3 to TRBJ2-2, with 7 positions matching TRBD2. CDR3 length: 16 amino acids. Germline assignment: CDR1 LGHNA and CDR2 YSLEER. The V segment lost 0 bases and the J segment 9 bases; nucleotides outside the gene matches: 10. The CDR3 region is CASSQDSGLGNRELFF. CDR3 DNA sequence: TGCGCCAGCAGCCAAGATTCCGGACTAGGGAACCGGGAGCTGTTTTTT.

V is TRBV30 and J is TRBJ2-1; D remains unclear. Germline lookup yields CDR1 GTSNPN and CDR2 SVGIG (reference sequence). The CDR3 consists of 10 residues. The germline V and J ends were trimmed by 0 bases and 9 bases, with 3 bases remaining between them. The DNA for the CDR3 is TGTGCCTGGAGTGTGGTTGAGCAGTTCTTC. This encodes CAWSVVEQFF.

This sequence joins TRBV10-3 and TRBJ2-2, with a weak D call TRBD1 (5 bases). CDR1 is ENHRY, CDR2 SYGVKD, per germline. This CDR3 has 15 residues. V lost 5 bases and J 5 bases, leaving 15 bases between the germline ends. CDR3 residues: CAISPGMIETGELFF. The CDR3 DNA is TGTGCCATCAGTCCAGGGATGATTGAGACCGGGGAGCTGTTTTTT.